This TCR beta chain was sequenced during a study of T cells after yellow fever vaccination. 5'RACE template switching generated TCR cDNA, adding a universal primer site and UMIs. Each CDR3 protein gets one entry after TCRdb re-called the 5' RACE reads with MiXCR. The table shows roughly 500,000 distinct CDR3 sequences, with less than 20% occurring only once. With regard to this clonotype: Its antigen remains unknown.

Overall study findings and caveats: Abundant clonotypes from the bulk population could get into FACS-sorted repertoires as contaminants.

Unmatched junction bases numbered 8, after V lost 5 bases and J lost 8 bases. The germline V gene encodes CDR1 SGHTA and CDR2 FQGNSA. CDR3 length: 16 residues. This clonotype originated in a man aged 25-45 years who received the YFV17D yellow fever vaccine. The chain combines TRBV7-2 with TRBJ2-1, with TRBD2 matching over 14 bases. Source: PBMCs, taken 15 days after the yellow fever booster vaccination. The CDR3 reads CASSQKGTSGSDEQFF. The CDR3 coding sequence is TGTGCCAGCAGCCAGAAAGGGACTAGCGGGAGTGATGAGCAGTTCTTC.